Listed below are T cell receptor beta chains from one sample, sequenced in a study of blood T cell repertoires in COVID-19. TCRdb's copy holds only in-frame clones and misses some; the assay was immunoSEQ multiplex PCR. The sample yields roughly 170,000 clones, approximately 79% seen once. Sequencing was performed on peripheral blood. The source is a woman at least 80 years old with acute or convalescent COVID-19. Both conserved end residues are part of each CDR3. A D gene is named only where the DNA matches it firmly. The listing skips clone size in some rows; elsewhere it reads once, few, many or a size class.

cdr3_aa: CASSSGLAGVRETQYF
cdr3_nt: TGTGCCAGCAGTTCGGGACTAGCGGGAGTTAGGGAGACCCAGTACTTC
v_call: TRBV6-5
j_call: TRBJ2-5
d_call: TRBD2
clone_size: -

cdr3_aa: CASSRAGPYEQYF
cdr3_nt: TGTGCCAGCAGCCGAGCGGGACCCTACGAGCAGTACTTC
v_call: TRBV5-4
j_call: TRBJ2-7
d_call: TRBD2
clone_size: -

cdr3_aa: CASSLQTRGGSYEQYF
cdr3_nt: TGTGCCAGCAGTTTACAGACCCGGGGAGGCTCCTACGAGCAGTACTTC
v_call: TRBV27
j_call: TRBJ2-7
d_call: -
clone_size: -

cdr3_aa: CATRSAGQDSYEQYF
cdr3_nt: TGTGCCACCCGGAGCGCGGGACAGGACTCCTACGAGCAGTACTTC
v_call: TRBV6-5
j_call: TRBJ2-7
d_call: TRBD1
clone_size: -

cdr3_aa: CASSSLPGQGTNEQFF
cdr3_nt: TGTGCCAGCAGTTCTCTACCGGGACAGGGGACGAATGAGCAGTTCTTC
v_call: TRBV6-5
j_call: TRBJ2-1
d_call: TRBD1
clone_size: -

cdr3_aa: CASSQTGGAWRGEKLFF
cdr3_nt: TGTGCCAGCAGCCAAACAGGGGGCGCGTGGAGAGGTGAAAAACTGTTTTTT
v_call: TRBV25-1
j_call: TRBJ1-4
d_call: TRBD1
clone_size: -

cdr3_aa: CASSTGGTQYF
cdr3_nt: TGTGCCAGTAGTACCGGGGGAACCCAGTACTTC
v_call: TRBV19
j_call: TRBJ2-5
d_call: -
clone_size: -

cdr3_aa: CASSKTGQGPTGELFF
cdr3_nt: TGTGCCAGCAGCAAAACGGGACAGGGTCCCACCGGGGAGCTGTTTTTT
v_call: TRBV21-1
j_call: TRBJ2-2
d_call: -
clone_size: few

cdr3_aa: CASSVASGVYYNEQFF
cdr3_nt: TGTGCCAGCAGTGTCGCTAGCGGGGTTTACTACAATGAGCAGTTCTTC
v_call: TRBV6-1
j_call: TRBJ2-1
d_call: TRBD2
clone_size: few

cdr3_aa: CASSSTGFNQPQHF
cdr3_nt: TGTGCCAGCAGCTCTACAGGGTTCAATCAGCCCCAGCATTTT
v_call: TRBV11-2
j_call: TRBJ1-5
d_call: -
clone_size: few

cdr3_aa: CASSDSGTGDAYGYTF
cdr3_nt: TGCGCCAGCAGTGATTCCGGGACAGGGGACGCCTATGGCTACACCTTC
v_call: TRBV10-1
j_call: TRBJ1-2
d_call: TRBD1
clone_size: -

cdr3_aa: CASSVYGLAPYF
cdr3_nt: TGTGCCAGCAGCGTGTATGGACTAGCGCCGTACTTC
v_call: TRBV7-2
j_call: TRBJ2-4
d_call: TRBD2
clone_size: -

cdr3_aa: CASSFPGGVANTGELFF
cdr3_nt: TGTGCCAGCAGTTTCCCGGGGGGCGTCGCGAACACCGGGGAGCTGTTTTTT
v_call: TRBV27
j_call: TRBJ2-2
d_call: -
clone_size: -

cdr3_aa: CASSQGEAQTDTQYF
cdr3_nt: TGTGCCAGCTCCCAAGGGGAAGCCCAAACAGATACGCAGTATTTT
v_call: TRBV18
j_call: TRBJ2-3
d_call: -
clone_size: -

cdr3_aa: CASSIQGTGELFF
cdr3_nt: TGTGCCAGTAGTATCCAGGGCACCGGGGAGCTGTTTTTT
v_call: TRBV19
j_call: TRBJ2-2
d_call: -
clone_size: -

cdr3_aa: CAHGGQREQYF
cdr3_nt: TGTGCACACGGAGGGCAAAGGGAGCAGTACTTC
v_call: TRBV27
j_call: TRBJ2-7
d_call: -
clone_size: -

cdr3_aa: CASIWGSRDGSPLHF
cdr3_nt: TGTGCCAGCATTTGGGGTAGCAGGGATGGTTCACCCCTCCACTTT
v_call: TRBV6-5
j_call: TRBJ1-6
d_call: -
clone_size: -

cdr3_aa: CASRQRQHNEQFF
cdr3_nt: TGTGCCAGCAGGCAAAGACAGCACAATGAGCAGTTCTTC
v_call: TRBV28
j_call: TRBJ2-1
d_call: -
clone_size: few

cdr3_aa: CASSQSGTDEKLFF
cdr3_nt: TGTGCCAGCAGCCAATCGGGGACTGATGAAAAACTGTTTTTT
v_call: TRBV3-1/TRBV3-2
j_call: TRBJ1-4
d_call: -
clone_size: -

cdr3_aa: CATSDGTSGFITDTQYF
cdr3_nt: TGTGCCACCAGTGACGGGACTAGCGGGTTCATCACAGATACGCAGTATTTT
v_call: TRBV24-1
j_call: TRBJ2-3
d_call: TRBD2
clone_size: -

cdr3_aa: CASSPTGFNSPLHF
cdr3_nt: TGTGCCAGCAGCCCGACAGGTTTTAATTCACCCCTCCACTTT
v_call: TRBV5-4
j_call: TRBJ1-6
d_call: -
clone_size: once

cdr3_aa: CASSYAREAYNSPLHF
cdr3_nt: TGTGCCAGCAGTTACGCCAGGGAGGCCTATAATTCACCCCTCCACTTT
v_call: TRBV6-5
j_call: TRBJ1-6
d_call: -
clone_size: -

cdr3_aa: CASSRTGAGQETQYF
cdr3_nt: TGTGCCAGCAGCCGGACAGGGGCGGGCCAAGAGACCCAGTACTTC
v_call: TRBV28
j_call: TRBJ2-5
d_call: TRBD1
clone_size: -

cdr3_aa: CSSKTSGSDNTQYF
cdr3_nt: TGCAGCTCCAAGACTAGCGGGAGCGATAATACGCAGTATTTT
v_call: TRBV29-1
j_call: TRBJ2-3
d_call: TRBD2
clone_size: -

cdr3_aa: CASSKGSSGNRGANVLTF
cdr3_nt: TGTGCCAGCAGCAAAGGTAGTAGCGGGAACCGAGGGGCCAACGTCCTGACTTTC
v_call: TRBV21-1
j_call: TRBJ2-6
d_call: -
clone_size: -